What follows is one TCR beta chain and its context. Its antigen is as yet unknown. CDR3 length: 14 amino acids. Germline V gene sequence: CDR1 SGHDN, CDR2 FVKESK. This sample was taken from a study of T cell clusters in autoimmune cytopenias. Regarding the study as a whole: Active autoimmune hepatitis patients had approximately 3-fold fewer exclusive TRB clusters than healthy donors. Physiological T cell clusters of healthy donors were apparently absent in primary autoimmune cytopenia patients. TRB repertoire shifts in secondary cytopenia and chronic lymphocytic leukemia mostly reflected lymphoma, not autoimmunity. No cluster-lack signature appeared between secondary cytopenia and chronic lymphocytic leukemia patients, apparently due to lymphoma masking.

TRB amplification used around 270 ng of peripheral blood genomic DNA. Multiplex touch-down PCR amplified TRB using TRB-A and TRB-B pools in one tube. For each CDR3 protein, TCRdb gives one entry from its re-call of the multiplex PCR reads, without DNA. In all, the sample yields 4,500 to 7,000 distinct CDR3 sequences. The V call is TRBV14, the J call TRBJ2-1; lacking DNA, the TRBD1 call made by TCRdb goes unchecked. The specimen sequenced was peripheral blood. The origin of this receptor is a human donor with an autoimmune cytopenia or autoimmune hepatitis (not recorded which). The CDR3 sequence is CASSQVGRNNEQFF.